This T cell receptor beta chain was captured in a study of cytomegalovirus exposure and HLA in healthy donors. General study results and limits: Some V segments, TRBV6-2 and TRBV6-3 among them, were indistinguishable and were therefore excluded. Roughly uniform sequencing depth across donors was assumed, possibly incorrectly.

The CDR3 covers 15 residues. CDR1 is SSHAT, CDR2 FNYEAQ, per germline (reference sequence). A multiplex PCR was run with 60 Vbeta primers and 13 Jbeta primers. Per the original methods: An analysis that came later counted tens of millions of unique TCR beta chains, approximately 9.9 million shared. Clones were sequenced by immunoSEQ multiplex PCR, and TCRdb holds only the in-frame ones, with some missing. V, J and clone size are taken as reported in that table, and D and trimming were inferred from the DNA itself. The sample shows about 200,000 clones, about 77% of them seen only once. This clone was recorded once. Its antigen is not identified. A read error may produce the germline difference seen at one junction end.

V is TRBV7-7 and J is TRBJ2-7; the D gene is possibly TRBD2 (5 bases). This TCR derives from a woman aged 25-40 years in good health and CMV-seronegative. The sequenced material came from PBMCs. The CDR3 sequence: CASSLDYGGGYEQYF. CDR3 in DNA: TGTGCTAGCAGCTTAGATTACGGCGGAGGCTACGAGCAGTACTTC.